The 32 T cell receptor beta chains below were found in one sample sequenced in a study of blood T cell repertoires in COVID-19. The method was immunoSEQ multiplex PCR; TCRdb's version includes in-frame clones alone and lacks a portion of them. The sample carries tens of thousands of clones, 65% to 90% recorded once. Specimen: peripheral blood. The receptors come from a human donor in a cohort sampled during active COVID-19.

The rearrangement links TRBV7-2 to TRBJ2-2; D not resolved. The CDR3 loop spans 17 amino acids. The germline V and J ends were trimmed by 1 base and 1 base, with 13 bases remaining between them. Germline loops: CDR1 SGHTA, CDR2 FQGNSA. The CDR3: CASSLDIVGGNTGELFF. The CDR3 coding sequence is TGTGCCAGCAGCTTAGATATTGTCGGCGGGAACACCGGGGAGCTGTTTTTT.

CDR3 protein: CASSLGWLAGVGTGELFF. The CDR3 DNA reads TGCGCCAGCAGCTTGGGTTGGCTAGCGGGAGTAGGAACCGGGGAGCTGTTTTTT. This chain links TRBV5-1 with TRBJ2-2, with 10 bases that match TRBD2. The CDR3 runs 18 residues. Germline V gene data show CDR1 as SGHRS and CDR2 as YFSETQ. The ends lost 0 bases at V and 5 bases at J; junction bases unmatched: 10.

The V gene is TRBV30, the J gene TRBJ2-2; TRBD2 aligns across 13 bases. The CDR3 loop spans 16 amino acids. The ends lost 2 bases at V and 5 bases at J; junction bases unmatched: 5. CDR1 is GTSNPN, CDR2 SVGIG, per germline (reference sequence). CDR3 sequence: CAWSSTSGRVTGELFF. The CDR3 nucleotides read TGTGCCTGGAGTTCCACTAGCGGGAGGGTGACCGGGGAGCTGTTTTTT.

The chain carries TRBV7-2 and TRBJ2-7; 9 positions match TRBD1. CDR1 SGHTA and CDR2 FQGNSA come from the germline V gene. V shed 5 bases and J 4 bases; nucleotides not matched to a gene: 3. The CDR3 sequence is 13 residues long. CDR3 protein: CASSRDREYEQYF. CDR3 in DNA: TGTGCCAGCAGCCGGGACAGGGAGTACGAGCAGTACTTC. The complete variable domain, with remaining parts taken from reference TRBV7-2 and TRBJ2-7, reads GAGVSQSPSNKVTEKGKDVELRCDPISGHTALYWYRQSLGQGLEFLIYFQGNSAPDKSGLPSDRFSAERTGGSVSTLTIQRTQQEDSAVYLCASSRDREYEQYFGPGTRLTVT.

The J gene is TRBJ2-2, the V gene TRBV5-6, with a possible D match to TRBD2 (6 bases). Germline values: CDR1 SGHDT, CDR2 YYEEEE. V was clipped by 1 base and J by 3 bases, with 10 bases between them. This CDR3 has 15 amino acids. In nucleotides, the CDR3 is TGTGCCAGCAGCTTGTTAGCGGAGGACACCGGGGAGCTGTTTTTT. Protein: CASSLLAEDTGELFF.

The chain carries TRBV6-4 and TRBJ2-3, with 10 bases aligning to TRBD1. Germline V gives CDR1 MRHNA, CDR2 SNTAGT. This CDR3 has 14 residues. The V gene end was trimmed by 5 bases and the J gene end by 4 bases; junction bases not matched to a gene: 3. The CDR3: CASSLTGGADTQYF. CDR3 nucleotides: TGTGCCAGCAGTTTGACAGGGGGCGCAGATACGCAGTATTTT.

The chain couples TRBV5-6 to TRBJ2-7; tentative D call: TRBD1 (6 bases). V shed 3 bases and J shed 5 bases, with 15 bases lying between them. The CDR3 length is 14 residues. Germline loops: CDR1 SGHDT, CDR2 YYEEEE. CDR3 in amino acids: CASSSLDRRNEQYF. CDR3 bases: TGTGCCAGCAGCTCCTTAGACAGGAGGAACGAGCAGTACTTC.

CDR3 bases: TGTGCCAGCAGCGTAGGAGGGGGTTCCTACAATGAGCAGTTCTTC. Its translation: CASSVGGGSYNEQFF. This chain joins TRBV9 and TRBJ2-1, with a weak D call TRBD1 (6 bases). Per germline, CDR1 SGDLS and CDR2 YYNGEE. Trimming took off 0 bases at V and 1 base at J, with 8 bases between the two ends. The length of the CDR3 is 15 residues.

DNA of the CDR3: TGTGCCAGCAGTGGGAGGATCGGCTACGAGCAGTACTTC. The encoded protein is CASSGRIGYEQYF. V and J are TRBV2 and TRBJ2-7; D possibly corresponds to TRBD2 (5 bases). This CDR3 contains 13 residues. Germline lookup yields CDR1 SNHLY and CDR2 FYNNEI. V was clipped by 4 bases and J by 3 bases, with 10 bases between them.

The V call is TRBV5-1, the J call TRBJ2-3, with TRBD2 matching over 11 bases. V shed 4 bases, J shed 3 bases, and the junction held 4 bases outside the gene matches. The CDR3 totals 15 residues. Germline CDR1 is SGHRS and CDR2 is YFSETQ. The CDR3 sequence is CASSQASGGTDTQYF. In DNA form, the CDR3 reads TGCGCCAGCAGCCAAGCTAGCGGGGGGACAGATACGCAGTATTTT.

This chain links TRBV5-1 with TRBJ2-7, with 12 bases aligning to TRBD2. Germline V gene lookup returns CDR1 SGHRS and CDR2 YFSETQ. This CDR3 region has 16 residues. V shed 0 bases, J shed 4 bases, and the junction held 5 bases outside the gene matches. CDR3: CASSLGLAGEIYEQYF. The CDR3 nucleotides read TGCGCCAGCAGCTTGGGACTAGCGGGAGAGATTTACGAGCAGTACTTC.

CDR3 in amino acids: CASSSGGLAGVYEQYF. CDR3 DNA: TGCGCCAGCAGCTCGGGGGGACTAGCGGGCGTCTACGAGCAGTACTTC. The rearrangement links TRBV5-1 to TRBJ2-7, with 12 bases fitting TRBD2. The germline gives CDR1 SGHRS, CDR2 YFSETQ. V lost 3 bases, J lost 3 bases, and 7 bases stayed unmatched. This CDR3 spans 16 amino acids.

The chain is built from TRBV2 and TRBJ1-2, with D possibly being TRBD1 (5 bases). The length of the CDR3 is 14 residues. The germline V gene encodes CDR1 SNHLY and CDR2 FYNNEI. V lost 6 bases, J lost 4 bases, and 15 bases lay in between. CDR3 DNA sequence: TGTGCCAGCAGCGGAGATCGGGGGATCTATGGCTACACCTTC. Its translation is CASSGDRGIYGYTF.

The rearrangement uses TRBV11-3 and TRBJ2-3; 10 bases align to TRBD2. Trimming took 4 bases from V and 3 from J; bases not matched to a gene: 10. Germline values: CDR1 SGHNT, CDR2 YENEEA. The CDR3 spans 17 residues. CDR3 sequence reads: CASSSFSSGSSTDTQYF. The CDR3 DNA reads TGTGCCAGCAGCTCATTCTCTAGCGGGAGTTCGACAGATACGCAGTATTTT. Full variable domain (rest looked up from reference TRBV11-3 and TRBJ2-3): EAGVVQSPRYKIIEKKQPVAFWCNPISGHNTLYWYLQNLGQGPELLIRYENEEAVDDSQLPKDRFSAERLKGVDSTLKIQPAELGDSAVYLCASSSFSSGSSTDTQYFGPGTRLTVL.

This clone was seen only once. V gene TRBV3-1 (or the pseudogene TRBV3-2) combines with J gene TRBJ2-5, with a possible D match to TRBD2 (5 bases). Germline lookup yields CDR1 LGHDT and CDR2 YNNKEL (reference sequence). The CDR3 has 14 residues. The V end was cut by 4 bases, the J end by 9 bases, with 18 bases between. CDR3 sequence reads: CASSPPGFTRAQYF. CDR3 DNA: TGTGCCAGCAGCCCCCCGGGCTTCACGAGGGCCCAGTACTTC.

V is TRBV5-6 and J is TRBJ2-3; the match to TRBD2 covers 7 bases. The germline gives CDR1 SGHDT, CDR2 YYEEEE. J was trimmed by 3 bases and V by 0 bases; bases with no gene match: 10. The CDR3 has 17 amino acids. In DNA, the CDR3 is TGTGCCAGCAGCTTGGTAGGTCTAGCGGCCATAACAGATACGCAGTATTTT. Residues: CASSLVGLAAITDTQYF.

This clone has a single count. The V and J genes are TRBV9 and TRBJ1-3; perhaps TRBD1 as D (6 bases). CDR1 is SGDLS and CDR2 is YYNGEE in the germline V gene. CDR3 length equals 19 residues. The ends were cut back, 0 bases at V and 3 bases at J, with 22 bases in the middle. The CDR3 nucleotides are TGTGCCAGCAGCGTAGCTGTCCAGGGGAGCAGGGCTCTTGGAAACACCATATATTTT. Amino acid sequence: CASSVAVQGSRALGNTIYF.

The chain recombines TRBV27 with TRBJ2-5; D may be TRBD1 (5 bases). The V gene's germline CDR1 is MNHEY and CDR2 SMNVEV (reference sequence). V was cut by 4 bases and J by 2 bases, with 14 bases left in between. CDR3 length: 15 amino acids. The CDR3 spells CASSSGRQTQETQYF. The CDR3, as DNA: TGTGCCAGCAGTTCCGGTCGACAGACTCAAGAGACCCAGTACTTC.

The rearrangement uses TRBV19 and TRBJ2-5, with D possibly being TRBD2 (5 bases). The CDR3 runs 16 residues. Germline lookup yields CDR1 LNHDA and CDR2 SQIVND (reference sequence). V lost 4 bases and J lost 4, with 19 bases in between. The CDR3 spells CASSRETSRGRETQYF. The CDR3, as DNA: TGTGCCAGTAGTAGAGAAACCAGTCGAGGGCGAGAGACCCAGTACTTC.

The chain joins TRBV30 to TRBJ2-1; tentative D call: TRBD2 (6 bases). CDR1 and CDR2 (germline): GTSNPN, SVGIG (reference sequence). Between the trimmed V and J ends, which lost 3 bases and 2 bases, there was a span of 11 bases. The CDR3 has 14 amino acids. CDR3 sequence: CAWSPGLPYNEQFF. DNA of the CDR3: TGTGCCTGGAGCCCGGGACTCCCCTACAATGAGCAGTTCTTC.

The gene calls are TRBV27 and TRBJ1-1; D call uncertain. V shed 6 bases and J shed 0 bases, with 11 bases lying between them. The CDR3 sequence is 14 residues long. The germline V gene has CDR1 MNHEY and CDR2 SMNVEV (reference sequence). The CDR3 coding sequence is TGTGCCAGCAGGCTCACCAGGATGAACACTGAAGCTTTCTTT. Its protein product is CASRLTRMNTEAFF.

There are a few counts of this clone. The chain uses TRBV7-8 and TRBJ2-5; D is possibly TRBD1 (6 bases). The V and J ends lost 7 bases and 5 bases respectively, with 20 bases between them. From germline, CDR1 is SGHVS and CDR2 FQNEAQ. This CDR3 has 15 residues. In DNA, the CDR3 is TGTGCCAGCATAATCCAGGGGCTGGGGACCGAGACCCAGTACTTC. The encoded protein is CASIIQGLGTETQYF.

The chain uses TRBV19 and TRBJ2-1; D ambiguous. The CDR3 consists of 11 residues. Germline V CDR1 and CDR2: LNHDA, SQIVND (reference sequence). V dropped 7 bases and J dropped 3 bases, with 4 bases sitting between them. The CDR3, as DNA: TGTGCCAGTACGAGCTACAATGAGCAGTTCTTC. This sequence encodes CASTSYNEQFF.

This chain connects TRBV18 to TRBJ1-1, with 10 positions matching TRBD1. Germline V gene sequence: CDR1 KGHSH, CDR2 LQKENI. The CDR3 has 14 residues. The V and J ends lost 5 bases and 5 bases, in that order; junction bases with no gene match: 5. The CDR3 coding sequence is TGTGCCAGCTCAACCGGGACAGGGGAGACTGAAGCTTTCTTT. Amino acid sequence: CASSTGTGETEAFF. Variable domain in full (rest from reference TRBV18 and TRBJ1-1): NAGVMQNPRHLVRRRGQEARLRCSPMKGHSHVYWYRQLPEEGLKFMVYLQKENIIDESGMPKERFSAEFPKEGPSILRIQQVVRGDSAAYFCASSTGTGETEAFFGQGTRLTVV.

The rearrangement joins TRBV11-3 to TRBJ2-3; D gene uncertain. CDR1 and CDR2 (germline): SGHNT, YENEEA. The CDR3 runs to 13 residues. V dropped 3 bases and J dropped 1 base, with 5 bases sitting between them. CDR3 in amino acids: CASSFPGTDTQYF. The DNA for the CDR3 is TGTGCCAGCAGCTTCCCGGGCACAGATACGCAGTATTTT. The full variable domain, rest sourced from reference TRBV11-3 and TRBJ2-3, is EAGVVQSPRYKIIEKKQPVAFWCNPISGHNTLYWYLQNLGQGPELLIRYENEEAVDDSQLPKDRFSAERLKGVDSTLKIQPAELGDSAVYLCASSFPGTDTQYFGPGTRLTVL.

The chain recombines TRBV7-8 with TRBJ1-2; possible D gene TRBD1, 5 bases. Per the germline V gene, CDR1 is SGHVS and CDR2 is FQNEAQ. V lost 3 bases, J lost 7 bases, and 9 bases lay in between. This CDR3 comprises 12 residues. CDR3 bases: TGTGCCAGCAGCTTTGGGGACTTTGGCTACACCTTC. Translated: CASSFGDFGYTF. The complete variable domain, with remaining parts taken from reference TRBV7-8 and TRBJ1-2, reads GAGVSQSPRYKVAKRGQDVALRCDPISGHVSLFWYQQALGQGPEFLTYFQNEAQLDKSGLPSDRFFAERPEGSVSTLKIQRTQQEDSAVYLCASSFGDFGYTFGSGTRLTVV.

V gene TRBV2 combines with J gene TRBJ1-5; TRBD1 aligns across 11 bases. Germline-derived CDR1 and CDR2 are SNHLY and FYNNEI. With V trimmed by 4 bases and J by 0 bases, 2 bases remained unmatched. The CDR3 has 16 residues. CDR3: CASSGTGGYSNQPQHF. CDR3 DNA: TGTGCCAGCAGTGGGACAGGGGGCTATAGCAATCAGCCCCAGCATTTT. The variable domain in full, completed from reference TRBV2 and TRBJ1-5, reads EPEVTQTPSHQVTQMGQEVILRCVPISNHLYFYWYRQILGQKVEFLVSFYNNEISEKSEIFDDQFSVERPDGSNFTLKIRSTKLEDSAMYFCASSGTGGYSNQPQHFGDGTRLSIL.

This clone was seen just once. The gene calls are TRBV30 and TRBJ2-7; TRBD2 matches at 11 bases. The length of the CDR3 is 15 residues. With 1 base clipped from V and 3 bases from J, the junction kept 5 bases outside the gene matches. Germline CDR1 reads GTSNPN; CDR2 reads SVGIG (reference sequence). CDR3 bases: TGTGCCTGGAGTGCCTCTGGACTAGCGGGCTACGAGCAGTACTTC. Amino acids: CAWSASGLAGYEQYF.

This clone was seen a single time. The CDR3 sequence is CSVEDLAKNIQYF. The CDR3 bases are TGCAGCGTTGAAGACTTAGCCAAAAACATTCAGTACTTC. The V and J genes are TRBV29-1 and TRBJ2-4; D is unresolved. The CDR3 contains 13 residues. The germline V and J ends were trimmed by 0 bases and 0 bases, with 3 bases remaining between them. Looked up from germline, CDR1 is SQVTM and CDR2 is ANQGSEA. The complete variable domain, with remaining parts taken from reference TRBV29-1 and TRBJ2-4, reads SAVISQKPSRDICQRGTSLTIQCQVDSQVTMMFWYRQQPGQSLTLIATANQGSEATYESGFVIDKFPISRPNLTFSTLTVSNMSPEDSSIYLCSVEDLAKNIQYFGAGTRLSVL.

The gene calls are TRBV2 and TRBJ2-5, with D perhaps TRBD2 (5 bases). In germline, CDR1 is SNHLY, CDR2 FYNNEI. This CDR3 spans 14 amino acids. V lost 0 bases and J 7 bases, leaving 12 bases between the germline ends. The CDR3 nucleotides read TGTGCCAGCAGTGAAGCCGTCGGGGTAGGGACCCAGTACTTC. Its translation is CASSEAVGVGTQYF.

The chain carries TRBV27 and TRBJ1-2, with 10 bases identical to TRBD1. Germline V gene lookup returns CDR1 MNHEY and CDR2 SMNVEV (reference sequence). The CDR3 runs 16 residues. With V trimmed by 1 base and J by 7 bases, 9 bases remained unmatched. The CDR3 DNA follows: TGTGCCAGCAGTTTATTTCCCGGGACAGGGGTTCTTGGCTACACCTTC. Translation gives CASSLFPGTGVLGYTF.

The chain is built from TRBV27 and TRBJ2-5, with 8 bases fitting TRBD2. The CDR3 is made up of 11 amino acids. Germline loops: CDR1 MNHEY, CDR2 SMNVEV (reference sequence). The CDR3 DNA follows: TGTTTTCCTCTAGCGGGAGAGACCCAGTACTTC. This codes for CFPLAGETQYF.